This TCR beta chain was recovered during a study of blood T cell repertoires in COVID-19. Overall study: Sources were T cells, B-cell-depleted T cells, or PBMCs; the material itself was cDNA or gDNA.

There are 17 residues in the CDR3. The V end was cut by 4 bases, the J end by 0 bases, with 17 bases between. Assay used: immunoSEQ multiplex PCR; TCRdb lists only in-frame clones, some missing. The data hold roughly 65,000 clones, with roughly 77% observed a single time. The source is a man older than 75 with acute or convalescent COVID-19. This chain connects TRBV6-7 to TRBJ2-3; the D is unclear. TRBV6-7 is annotated as an ORF whose role is uncertain. Sequenced material: peripheral blood. The CDR3 region has the DNA TGTGCCAGCAGTTTTTCCAGCGAGCACCTGAGCACAGATACGCAGTATTTT. It codes for CASSFSSEHLSTDTQYF.